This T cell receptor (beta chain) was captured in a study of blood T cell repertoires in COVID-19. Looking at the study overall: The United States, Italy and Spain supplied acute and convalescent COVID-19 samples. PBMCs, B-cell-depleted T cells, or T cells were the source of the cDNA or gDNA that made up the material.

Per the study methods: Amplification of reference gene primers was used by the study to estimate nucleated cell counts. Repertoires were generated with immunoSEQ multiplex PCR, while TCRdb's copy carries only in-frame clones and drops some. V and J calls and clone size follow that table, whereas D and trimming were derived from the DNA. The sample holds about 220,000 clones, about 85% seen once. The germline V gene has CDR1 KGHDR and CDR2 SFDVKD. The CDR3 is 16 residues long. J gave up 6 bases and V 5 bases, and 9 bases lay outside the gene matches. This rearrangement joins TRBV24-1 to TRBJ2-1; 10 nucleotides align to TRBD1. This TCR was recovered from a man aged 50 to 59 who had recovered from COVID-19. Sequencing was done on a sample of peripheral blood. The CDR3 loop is CATSVPGTGVGNEQFF. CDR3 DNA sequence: TGTGCCACCAGTGTCCCAGGGACAGGGGTTGGCAATGAGCAGTTCTTC.